This TCR beta chain came from a study of CXCR3-negative and CXCR3-positive naive CD8 T cells. Points from the study as a whole: Diversity was high in both naive subsets and much lower in memory cells.

The study made its TRB cDNA libraries by 5' RACE, adding UMI labels. TCRdb reanalyzed the 5' RACE reads and collapses them to one entry per CDR3 protein, without DNA. In all, the sample yields approximately 9,100 distinct CDR3 sequences. CDR1 and CDR2 from the germline V gene are SGHAT and FQNNGV. The CDR3 loop spans 14 amino acids. As regards this clonotype: The antigen is not known.

Triplicate sorting captured a few hundred thousand cells each from every CD8+ T cell subset. Within the CD8+ T cell compartment, naive cells were CD45RO-CCR7+CD27+CD95-. This chain joins TRBV11-2 and TRBJ2-5. This receptor was identified in a human donor in good health. Some clones in this sample may be carry-over from other donors' samples. Sequencing was performed on naive CXCR3- CD8+ T cells from blood. The subset denotes: CD45RO-CCR7+CD27+CD95- naive CD8+ T cells lacking CXCR3 (TNR3-). The CDR3: CASSGFLSGETQYF.